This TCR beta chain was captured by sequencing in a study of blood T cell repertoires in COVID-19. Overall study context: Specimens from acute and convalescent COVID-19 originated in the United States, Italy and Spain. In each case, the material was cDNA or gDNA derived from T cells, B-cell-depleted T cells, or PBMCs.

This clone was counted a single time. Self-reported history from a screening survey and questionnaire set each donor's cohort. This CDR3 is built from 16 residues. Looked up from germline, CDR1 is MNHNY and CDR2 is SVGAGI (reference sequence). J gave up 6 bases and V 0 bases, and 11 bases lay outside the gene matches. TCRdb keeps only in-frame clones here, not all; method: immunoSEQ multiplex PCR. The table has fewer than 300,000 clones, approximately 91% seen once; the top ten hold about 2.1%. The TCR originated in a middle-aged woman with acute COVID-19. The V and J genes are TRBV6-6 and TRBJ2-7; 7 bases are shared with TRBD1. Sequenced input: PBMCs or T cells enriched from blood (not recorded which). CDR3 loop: CASSYSNPTGWSEQYF. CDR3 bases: TGTGCCAGCAGTTACTCGAACCCGACAGGGTGGAGCGAGCAGTACTTC.